Shown below are 18 T cell receptor beta chains from a single sample sequenced in a study of T cells in Graves' hyperthyroidism and ophthalmopathy. Amplification yielded TCR beta CDR3 regions, with RNA transcripts as the source. HTBI primers were employed in a first-round RT-PCR of the TCR CDR3. Using its own MiXCR run on the multiplex PCR reads, TCRdb lists one record per CDR3 protein. The table has around 500,000 distinct CDR3 sequences, about 15% seen once; the top ten hold approximately 30%. The specimen was blood. These receptors came from a woman in her twenties or thirties with Graves' ophthalmopathy.

The sample holds a few counts of this clonotype. V usage is TRBV19 and J usage is TRBJ2-4, with 8 positions matching TRBD1. The CDR3 runs to 17 residues. Germline V CDR1 and CDR2: LNHDA, SQIVND (reference sequence). V lost 8 bases to trimming and J lost 0 bases; unmatched junction nucleotides: 12. As DNA, the CDR3 is TGTGCCAGTGGACCGGGACAGGCAATATCAGCCAAAAACATTCAGTACTTC. Translating gives CASGPGQAISAKNIQYF.

This clonotype was seen repeatedly, ten times or more. V usage is TRBV11-2 and J usage is TRBJ2-1, with D maybe TRBD2 (6 bases). V lost 0 bases, J lost 9 bases, and 15 bases lay in between. This CDR3 contains 15 residues. In germline, CDR1 is SGHAT, CDR2 FQNNGV. CDR3 sequence reads: CASSLESGSVSEQFF. As DNA, the CDR3 is TGTGCCAGCAGCTTAGAATCCGGGAGTGTCAGTGAGCAGTTCTTC.

The rearrangement joins TRBV19 to TRBJ2-7; D is unresolved. From germline, CDR1 is LNHDA and CDR2 SQIVND (reference sequence). V shed 7 bases and J shed 5 bases, with 18 bases lying between them. CDR3 length: 14 residues. CDR3 amino acids: CASKAYPISDEQYF. The DNA for the CDR3 is TGTGCCAGTAAGGCCTACCCGATTTCGGACGAGCAGTACTTC.

V is TRBV20-1 and J is TRBJ2-3; 11 bases align to TRBD2. The trim removed 4 bases at V and 2 bases at J, leaving 17 bases unmatched. The CDR3 has 19 amino acids. Germline V lookup: CDR1 DFQATT, CDR2 SNEGSKA (reference sequence). CDR3 nucleotides: TGCAGTGCTACTTCGATTAGCGGGAGGGTCGGAGCCCCCACAGATACGCAGTATTTT. It yields the protein CSATSISGRVGAPTDTQYF.

This clonotype was recorded many times. The chain employs TRBV28 and TRBJ2-7; 7 bases line up with TRBD2. CDR1 is MDHEN, CDR2 SYDVKM, per germline. V was clipped by 3 bases and J by 1 base; unmatched bases: 9. The CDR3 spans 16 residues. The CDR3 here is CASSFLLAGESYEQYF. In nucleotides, the CDR3 is TGTGCCAGCAGTTTTCTGCTTGCGGGGGAATCCTACGAGCAGTACTTC.

This clonotype was counted many times. The V gene is TRBV7-9, the J gene TRBJ2-4; TRBD2 might be the D (7 bases). The CDR3 sequence is 16 residues long. Trimming shortened V by 7 bases and J by 7 bases, and 23 bases separated the two germline ends. Germline values: CDR1 SEHNR, CDR2 FQNEAQ (reference sequence). The CDR3 DNA sequence: TGTGCCAGCACAACGACCAACGGGGGGCTACGGAACATTCAGTACTTC. Translating it yields CASTTTNGGLRNIQYF.

At least ten counts were recorded for this clonotype. The CDR3 here is CAWSVPGRTGTDTQYF. CDR3 bases: TGTGCCTGGAGTGTACCGGGGCGGACAGGCACAGATACGCAGTATTTT. The chain is built from TRBV30 and TRBJ2-3, with D possibly TRBD1 on 6 matching bases. The V end lost 0 bases, the J end lost 1 base, and 14 bases lay between the germline ends. Germline CDR1 GTSNPN, CDR2 SVGIG (reference sequence). This CDR3 spans 16 amino acids.

In regard to this clonotype: A much larger clone lies one base from this, so it may be a read error. The chain employs TRBV4-1 and TRBJ1-2; D is ambiguous. The CDR3 runs 15 residues. Germline V CDR1 and CDR2: MGHRA, YSYEKL. Trimming removed 2 bases at V and 0 bases at J, with 10 bases between. The CDR3 bases are TGCGCCAGCAGCCAAATGCCACAAGCTAACTATGGCTACACCTTC. It specifies CASSQMPQANYGYTF.

This clonotype was recorded many times. The chain joins TRBV3-1 to TRBJ1-5; D gene uncertain. Germline V gives CDR1 LGHDT, CDR2 YNNKEL (reference sequence). The CDR3 spans 16 residues. Trimming took 4 bases from V and 0 from J, leaving 13 bases between them. CDR3 bases: TGTGCCAGCAGCCCCGGATCGACCTCTAGCAATCAGCCCCAGCATTTT. It codes for CASSPGSTSSNQPQHF. Full variable domain (missing parts from reference TRBV3-1 and TRBJ1-5): DTAVSQTPKYLVTQMGNDKSIKCEQNLGHDTMYWYKQDSKKFLKIMFSYNNKELIINETVPNRFSPKSPDKAHLNLHINSLELGDSAVYFCASSPGSTSSNQPQHFGDGTRLSIL.

The chain recombines TRBV7-9 with TRBJ2-5, with D uncertain. CDR3 length: 14 amino acids. Per the germline V gene, CDR1 is SEHNR and CDR2 is FQNEAQ (reference sequence). Trimming cost V 0 bases and J 5 bases, with 10 bases left between them. In DNA form, the CDR3 reads TGTGCCAGCAGCTTAGCAAGGGAATTGGAGACCCAGTACTTC. Encoded protein: CASSLARELETQYF. Drawing the rest from reference TRBV7-9 and TRBJ2-5, the complete variable domain is DTGVSQNPRHKITKRGQNVTFRCDPISEHNRLYWYRQTLGQGPEFLTYFQNEAQLEKSRLLSDRFSAERPKGSFSTLEIQRTEQGDSAMYLCASSLARELETQYFGPGTRLLVL.

This clonotype was counted ten times or more. The chain uses TRBV5-1 and TRBJ2-7, with D perhaps matching TRBD1 (5 bases). This CDR3 contains 15 residues. Germline CDR1 and CDR2: SGHRS and YFSETQ. Trimming cost V 4 bases and J 2 bases, with 16 bases left between them. The CDR3 reads CASSPEQDMAYEQYF. The CDR3 DNA sequence: TGCGCCAGCAGCCCGGAACAGGATATGGCCTACGAGCAGTACTTC.

This CDR3 is CASSPTGLAGEQYF. Here the CDR3 DNA reads TGTGCCAGCAGCCCCACCGGACTAGCGGGGGAGCAGTACTTC. This chain uses TRBV7-3 with TRBJ2-7, with 12 bases matching TRBD2. The CDR3 extends over 14 amino acids. Germline CDR1 SGHTA, CDR2 FQGTGA. V lost 5 bases to trimming and J lost 7 bases; unmatched junction nucleotides: 6.

This clonotype was picked up many times. This chain joins TRBV7-2 and TRBJ2-7; 8 bases align to TRBD2. CDR3 size: 16 residues. Losses at the gene ends were 2 bases for V and 5 bases for J; bases not matched to a gene: 11. Germline V gives CDR1 SGHTA, CDR2 FQGNSA. CDR3 bases: TGTGCCAGCAGCTTAACGGGAGGGCCGGCGAAGGACGAGCAGTACTTC. This translates into CASSLTGGPAKDEQYF. The full variable domain, with the rest looked up from reference TRBV7-2 and TRBJ2-7, is GAGVSQSPSNKVTEKGKDVELRCDPISGHTALYWYRQSLGQGLEFLIYFQGNSAPDKSGLPSDRFSAERTGGSVSTLTIQRTQQEDSAVYLCASSLTGGPAKDEQYFGPGTRLTVT.

This clonotype was counted a few times. This chain links TRBV20-1 with TRBJ1-2; D is ambiguous. CDR1 is DFQATT and CDR2 is SNEGSKA in the germline V gene (reference sequence). This CDR3 has 16 residues. Trimming cost V 7 bases and J 5 bases, with 26 bases left between them. CDR3 loop: CSVPPRAKFKGYGYTF. The CDR3, as DNA: TGCAGTGTCCCCCCCCGGGCGAAATTCAAAGGGTATGGCTACACCTTC.

This rearrangement joins TRBV18 to TRBJ2-3, with 8 bases identical to TRBD2. Unmatched junction bases numbered 8, after V lost 4 bases and J lost 2 bases. In germline, CDR1 is KGHSH, CDR2 LQKENI. The CDR3 has 16 residues. The CDR3 bases are TGTGCCAGCTCACAAATAGCGGGAACTTCCACAGATACGCAGTATTTT. This gives the protein CASSQIAGTSTDTQYF.

This clonotype was observed a few times. The chain employs TRBV20-1 and TRBJ1-1; D is undetermined. V was clipped by 3 bases and J by 3 bases, with 8 bases between them. CDR1 DFQATT and CDR2 SNEGSKA come from the germline V gene (reference sequence). The length of the CDR3 is 12 residues. The CDR3 is CSASTWDTEAFF. CDR3 bases: TGCAGTGCTAGCACCTGGGACACTGAAGCTTTCTTT.

This clonotype was recorded a few times. The CDR3 loop reads CASSFELLYGYTF. The CDR3 DNA follows: TGTGCCAGCAGTTTTGAACTATTATATGGCTACACCTTC. The chain couples TRBV2 to TRBJ1-2; D is unresolved. The CDR3 extends over 13 amino acids. Trimming shortened V by 5 bases and J by 5 bases, and 12 bases separated the two germline ends. The germline gives CDR1 SNHLY, CDR2 FYNNEI.

The chain recombines TRBV5-8 with TRBJ2-3; perhaps TRBD2 as D (6 bases). The V and J ends lost 3 bases and 2 bases respectively, with 13 bases between them. Germline assignment: CDR1 SGHTS and CDR2 YDEGEE. The CDR3 runs 15 residues. CDR3 in DNA: TGTGCCAGCAGCTACTCCGGGACTCACACAGATACGCAGTATTTT. Its translation is CASSYSGTHTDTQYF.